The present T cell receptor beta chain was sequenced within a study of shared clonotypes between healthy human individuals. Every subset's genomic DNA went evenly onto several immunoSEQ plates. Study processing details: There were no quality scores in the junction-only immunoSEQ sequences, so filtering differed. Clones were read by immunoSEQ multiplex PCR, and TCRdb kept only the in-frame ones, dropping some. V and J calls and clone size follow that table, whereas D and trimming were derived from the DNA. The sample yields about 1 million clones, about 74% seen once. Germline assignment: CDR1 MNHNS and CDR2 SASEGT. CDR3 length equals 15 residues. As for this clone: A read error may produce the germline difference seen at one junction end.

The chain employs TRBV6-1 and TRBJ2-2, with D possibly called TRBD1 or TRBD2 (6 bases each). The sequencing input was memory CD4+ T cells sorted from blood. The subset here: CD45RA-negative fraction. The sequence derives from a man between 18 and 35 years old in good health. The CDR3 here is CASTEGGSGTGELFF. The CDR3 region has the DNA TGTGCCAGCACTGAAGGGGGGTCGGGGACCGGGGAGCTGTTCTTT.